The 8 T cell receptor beta chains in this list originate from one sample, sequenced in a study of blood T cell repertoires in COVID-19. Libraries were prepared by immunoSEQ multiplex PCR; TCRdb keeps only in-frame clonotypes and omits some of them. The sample carries 100,000 to 130,000 clones, around 90% recorded once. Sequencing input: peripheral blood. The receptors come from a human donor in a cohort sampled during active COVID-19.

This sequence joins TRBV29-1 and TRBJ2-1; D might be TRBD1 (6 bases). The CDR3 is made up of 13 amino acids. Germline CDR1 is SQVTM and CDR2 is ANQGSEA. Trimming took off 7 bases at V and 6 bases at J, with 16 bases between the two ends. The CDR3 region has the DNA TGCAGCGCCGCAAGTGGGGGCCCCAATGAGCAGTTCTTC. This gives the protein CSAASGGPNEQFF.

The chain uses TRBV19 and TRBJ2-7, with D tentatively TRBD2 (6 bases). Germline CDR1 reads LNHDA; CDR2 reads SQIVND (reference sequence). CDR3 length: 15 residues. With 8 bases removed from V and 1 base from J, the gap between germline ends came to 18 bases. The CDR3 sequence: CASGAGGGLSYEQYF. CDR3 DNA sequence: TGTGCCAGTGGAGCGGGTGGGGGACTGTCCTACGAGCAGTACTTC.

The table lists this clone with a few counts. The J gene is TRBJ1-6, the V gene TRBV15; D perhaps matches TRBD1 (5 bases). Germline assignment: CDR1 LNHNV and CDR2 YYDKDF (reference sequence). The CDR3 is made up of 12 amino acids. V gave up 7 bases and J gave up 7 bases, with 8 bases separating them. CDR3 region: CATKEGNSPLHF. The CDR3 DNA reads as TGTGCCACCAAGGAGGGGAATTCACCCCTCCACTTT.

The chain links TRBV6-5 to TRBJ2-3; 8 bases agree with TRBD1. The V gene end was trimmed by 7 bases and the J gene end by 7 bases; junction bases not matched to a gene: 13. Germline V gene data show CDR1 as MNHEY and CDR2 as SVGAGI. The CDR3 extends over 15 amino acids. CDR3 DNA sequence: TGTGCCAGCACCCCGGACAGGGATATTCTACATACGCAGTATTTT. Translated: CASTPDRDILHTQYF.

The chain combines TRBV13 with TRBJ1-4; tentatively, D is TRBD1 (6 bases). The V gene lost 0 bases and the J gene lost 6 bases, with 11 bases spanning the gap. Germline values: CDR1 PRHDT, CDR2 FYEKMQ (reference sequence). The CDR3 sequence is 15 residues long. CDR3 amino acids: CASSLGRGGDEKLFF. Written as DNA, the CDR3 is TGTGCCAGCAGCTTAGGCCGTGGGGGCGATGAAAAACTGTTTTTT.

This sequence joins TRBV24-1 and TRBJ2-2; maybe TRBD2 (5 bases). V was pared by 2 bases and J by 6 bases, with 9 bases between. The germline gives CDR1 KGHDR, CDR2 SFDVKD. CDR3 length: 14 amino acids. CDR3 sequence (DNA): TGTGCCACCAGTGATTCTCTGGGAGCCGGGGAGCTGTTTTTT. Protein product: CATSDSLGAGELFF.

This chain uses TRBV2 with TRBJ1-2; tentative D call: TRBD1 (5 bases). The CDR3 is 13 residues long. Germline values: CDR1 SNHLY, CDR2 FYNNEI. The V end lost 6 bases, the J end lost 3 bases, and 11 bases lay between the germline ends. For the CDR3, the DNA is TGTGCCAGCAGCACCGGGACTTACTATGGCTACACCTTC. Its protein is CASSTGTYYGYTF.

CDR3 loop: CASSFGSRTEAFF. The CDR3 region has the DNA TGTGCCAGCAGCTTCGGGAGTCGGACTGAAGCTTTCTTT. This chain uses TRBV5-8 with TRBJ1-1; D not resolved. Germline V gene data show CDR1 as SGHTS and CDR2 as YDEGEE. Trimming took off 2 bases at V and 5 bases at J, with 10 bases between the two ends. The CDR3 spans 13 residues.